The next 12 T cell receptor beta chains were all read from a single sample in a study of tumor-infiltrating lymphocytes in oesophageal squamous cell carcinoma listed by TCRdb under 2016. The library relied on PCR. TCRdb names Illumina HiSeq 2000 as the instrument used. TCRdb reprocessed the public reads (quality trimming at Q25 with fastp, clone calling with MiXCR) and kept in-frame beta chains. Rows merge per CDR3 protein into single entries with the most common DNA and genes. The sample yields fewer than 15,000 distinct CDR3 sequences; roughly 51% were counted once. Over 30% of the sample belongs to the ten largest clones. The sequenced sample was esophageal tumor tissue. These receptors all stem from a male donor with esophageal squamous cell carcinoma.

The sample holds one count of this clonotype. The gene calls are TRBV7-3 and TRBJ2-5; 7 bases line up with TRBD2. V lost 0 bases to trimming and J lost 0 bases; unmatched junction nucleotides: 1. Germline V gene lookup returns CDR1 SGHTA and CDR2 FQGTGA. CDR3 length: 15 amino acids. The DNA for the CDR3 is TGTGCCAGCAGCTTAACAGCGGGATACCAAGAGACCCAGTACTTC. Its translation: CASSLTAGYQETQYF.

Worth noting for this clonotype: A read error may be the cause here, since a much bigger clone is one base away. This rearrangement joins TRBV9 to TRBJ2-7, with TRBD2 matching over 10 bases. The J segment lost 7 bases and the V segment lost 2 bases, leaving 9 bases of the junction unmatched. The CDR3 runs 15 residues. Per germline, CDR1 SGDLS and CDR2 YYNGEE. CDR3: CASSVPSGGGDEQYF. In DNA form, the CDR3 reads TGTGCCAGCAGCGTCCCTAGCGGGGGAGGGGATGAGCAGTACTTC.

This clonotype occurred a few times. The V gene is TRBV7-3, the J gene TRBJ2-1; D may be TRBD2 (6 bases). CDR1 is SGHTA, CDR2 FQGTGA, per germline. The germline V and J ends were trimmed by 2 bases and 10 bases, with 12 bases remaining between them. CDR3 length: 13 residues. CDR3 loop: CASSLGGVGEQFF. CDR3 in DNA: TGTGCCAGCAGCTTAGGAGGGGTCGGCGAGCAGTTCTTC.

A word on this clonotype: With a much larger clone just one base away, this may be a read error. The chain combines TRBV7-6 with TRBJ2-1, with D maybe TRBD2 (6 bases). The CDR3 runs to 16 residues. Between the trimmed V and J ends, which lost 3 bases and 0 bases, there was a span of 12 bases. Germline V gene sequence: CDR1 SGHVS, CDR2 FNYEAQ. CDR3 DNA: TGTGCCAGCAGCTTTATAACGGGAGACTCCTACAATGAGCAGTTCTTC. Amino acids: CASSFITGDSYNEQFF.

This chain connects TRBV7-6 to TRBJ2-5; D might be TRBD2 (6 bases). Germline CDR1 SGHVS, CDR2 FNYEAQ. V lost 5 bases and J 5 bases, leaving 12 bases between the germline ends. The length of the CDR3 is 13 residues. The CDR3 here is CASSGAGVETQYF. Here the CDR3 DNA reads TGTGCCAGCAGCGGAGCGGGCGTGGAGACCCAGTACTTC. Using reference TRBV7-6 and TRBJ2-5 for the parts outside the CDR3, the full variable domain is GAGVSQSPRYKVTKRGQDVALRCDPISGHVSLYWYRQALGQGPEFLTYFNYEAQQDKSGLPNDRFSAERPEGSISTLTIQRTEQRDSAMYRCASSGAGVETQYFGPGTRLLVL.

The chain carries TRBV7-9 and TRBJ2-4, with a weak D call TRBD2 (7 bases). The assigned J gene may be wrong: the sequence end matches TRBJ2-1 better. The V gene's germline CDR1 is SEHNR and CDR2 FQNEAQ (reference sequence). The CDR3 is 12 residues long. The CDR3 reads CASSWGGGSQFF. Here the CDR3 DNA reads TGTGCCAGCAGTTGGGGGGGGGGCTCGCAGTTCTTC.

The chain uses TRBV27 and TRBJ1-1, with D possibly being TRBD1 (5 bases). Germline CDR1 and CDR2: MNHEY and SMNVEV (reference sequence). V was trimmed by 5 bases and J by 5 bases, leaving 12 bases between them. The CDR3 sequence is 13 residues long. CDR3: CASSRMGETEAFF. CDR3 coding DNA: TGTGCCAGCAGTAGAATGGGGGAAACTGAAGCTTTCTTT.

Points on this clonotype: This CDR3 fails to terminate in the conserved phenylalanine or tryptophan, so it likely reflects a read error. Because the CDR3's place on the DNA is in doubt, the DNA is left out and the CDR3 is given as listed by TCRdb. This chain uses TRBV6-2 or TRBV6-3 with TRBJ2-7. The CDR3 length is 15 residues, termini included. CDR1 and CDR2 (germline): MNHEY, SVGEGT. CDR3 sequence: CASSGSVASGYTFGS.

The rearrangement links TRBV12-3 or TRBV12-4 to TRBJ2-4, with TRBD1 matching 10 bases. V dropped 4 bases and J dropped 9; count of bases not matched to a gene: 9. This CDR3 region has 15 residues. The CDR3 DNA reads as TGTGCCAGCAGTTCGGACAGGGGGAGTCTTAGCATTCAGTACTTC. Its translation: CASSSDRGSLSIQYF.

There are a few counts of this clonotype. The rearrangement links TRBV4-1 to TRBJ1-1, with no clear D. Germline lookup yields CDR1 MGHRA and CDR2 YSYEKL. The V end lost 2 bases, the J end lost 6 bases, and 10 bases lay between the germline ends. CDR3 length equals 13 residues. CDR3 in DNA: TGCGCCAGCAGCCAACAAGGCCGGTCTGAAGCTTTCTTT. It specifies CASSQQGRSEAFF.

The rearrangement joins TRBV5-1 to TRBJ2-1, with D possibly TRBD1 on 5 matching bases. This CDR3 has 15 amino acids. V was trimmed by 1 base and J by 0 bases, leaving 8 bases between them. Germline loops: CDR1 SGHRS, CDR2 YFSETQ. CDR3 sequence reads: CASSLTGISYNEQFF. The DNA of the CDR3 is TGCGCCAGCAGCTTGACAGGCATCTCCTACAATGAGCAGTTCTTC. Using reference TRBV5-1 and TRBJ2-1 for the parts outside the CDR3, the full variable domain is KAGVTQTPRYLIKTRGQQVTLSCSPISGHRSVSWYQQTPGQGLQFLFEYFSETQRNKGNFPGRFSGRQFSNSRSEMNVSTLELGDSALYLCASSLTGISYNEQFFGPGTRLTVL.

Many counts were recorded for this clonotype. The CDR3 loop reads CASSPGTSDYEQYF. The CDR3 nucleotides read TGTGCCAGCAGTCCCGGGACTAGCGACTACGAGCAGTACTTC. This chain connects TRBV11-3 to TRBJ2-7, with TRBD2 identical over 10 bases. The CDR3 length is 14 residues. Germline CDR1 is SGHNT and CDR2 is YENEEA. The V segment lost 6 bases and the J segment 3 bases; nucleotides outside the gene matches: 5.